The rows below give T cell receptor beta chains drawn from one sample of a study of cytomegalovirus exposure and HLA in healthy donors. TCRdb's copy holds only in-frame clones and misses some; the assay was immunoSEQ multiplex PCR. The data show tens of thousands of clones, 90% to 96% seen once. Sequenced: PBMCs. Receptor source: a woman aged 18 to 35 in good health and CMV-seronegative. CDR3s include the opening cysteine and the closing phenylalanine or tryptophan. A D gene is named only where the DNA matches it firmly. Clone size appears in some rows only: once, few, many, or a class for an expanded clone.

CDR3 length	clone size	D gene	J gene	V gene	CDR3 DNA	CDR3 protein
15	-	TRBD2	TRBJ2-5	TRBV7-9	TGTGCCAGCAGCTTAGGACGGGAGGGGCAAGAGACCCAGTACTTC	CASSLGREGQETQYF
16	-	TRBD1	TRBJ2-7	TRBV28	TGTGCCAGCAGACCTCTGGGACAGGGGGCGTCCTACGAGCAGTACTTC	CASRPLGQGASYEQYF
13	once	-	TRBJ1-2	TRBV6-6	TGTGCCAGCAGTTACTCGAACCGGGATGGCTACACCTTC	CASSYSNRDGYTF
12	-	-	TRBJ2-3	TRBV29-1	TGCAGCGCCAACCCGGGGGCAGATACGCAGTATTTT	CSANPGADTQYF
16	-	TRBD2	TRBJ2-1	TRBV30	TGTGCCTGGACAGCCCCTGGGAGCGGGAGGGCAAGGGAGCAGTTCTTC	CAWTAPGSGRAREQFF
16	-	TRBD1	TRBJ2-5	TRBV10-3	TGTGCCAGACCCACCGACAGGGGGCGCGGTTACGAGACCCAGTACTTC	CARPTDRGRGYETQYF
15	once	TRBD2	TRBJ2-5	TRBV7-8	TGTGCCAGCAGCTTGGGCGGGGGGGCCTGGGAGACCCAGTACTTC	CASSLGGGAWETQYF
13	-	-	TRBJ1-2	TRBV19	TGTGCCAGTAGTTGGGCCCTTAACTATGGCTACACCTTC	CASSWALNYGYTF
16	-	TRBD1	TRBJ2-7	TRBV7-8	TGTGCCAGCAGCCAACGGGGACAGGGGGGTTCCTACGAGCAGTACTTC	CASSQRGQGGSYEQYF
11	-	-	TRBJ2-5	TRBV6-1	TGTGCCAGCCAAGAGGGCGAGACCCAGTACTTC	CASQEGETQYF
15	-	TRBD1	TRBJ1-1	TRBV5-1	TGCGCCAGCAGCTTACGGGACAGCAAGAACACTGAAGCTTTCTTT	CASSLRDSKNTEAFF
16	-	-	TRBJ2-1	TRBV11-1	TGTGCCAGCAGCCCAAACGGTGGCAGGGTTTACAATGAGCAGTTCTTC	CASSPNGGRVYNEQFF
16	once	-	TRBJ2-3	TRBV28	TGTGCCAGCAGTTCAAGACGCAAGACTAGCACAGATACGCAGTATTTT	CASSSRRKTSTDTQYF
14	-	-	TRBJ2-7	TRBV7-6	TGTGCCAGCAGCCCCCCGGACTACCCCTGGGAGCAGTACTTC	CASSPPDYPWEQYF
18	once	TRBD2	TRBJ2-1	TRBV7-2	TGTGCCAGCAGCCCTAGGGCGGGGGGGTTAGGCTCCTACAATGAGCAGTTCTTC	CASSPRAGGLGSYNEQFF
15	-	TRBD1	TRBJ2-3	TRBV10-3	TGTGCCACCCGGACAGGTTCAACCGACACAGATACGCAGTATTTT	CATRTGSTDTDTQYF
14	-	TRBD1	TRBJ2-5	TRBV19	TGTGCCAGTACCTCGGACAGGGGAGGAGAGACCCAGTACTTC	CASTSDRGGETQYF
15	-	TRBD2	TRBJ2-3	TRBV28	TGTGCCAGCAGCCCGGGGGGGGCCGCGGCAGATACGCAGTATTTT	CASSPGGAAADTQYF
17	-	TRBD1	TRBJ2-7	TRBV29-1	TGCAGCGTTGAATTCCCTCCCATGGGACAGGGACCCTACGAGCAGTACTTC	CSVEFPPMGQGPYEQYF
13	-	-	TRBJ2-2	TRBV28	TGTGCCAGCTTAGGGGACAATACCGGGGAGCTGTTTTTT	CASLGDNTGELFF
12	-	-	TRBJ1-2	TRBV18	TGTGCCAGCCCGCGACATGAATATGGCTACACCTTC	CASPRHEYGYTF
16	-	TRBD2	TRBJ2-5	TRBV4-1	TGCGCCAGCAGCCAAGATCGGTGGCTAGCGGGGGGCCCCCAGTACTTC	CASSQDRWLAGGPQYF
14	once	-	TRBJ1-5	TRBV5-8	TGTGCCAGCAGCTTGGGGGACAACCATCAGCCCCAGCATTTT	CASSLGDNHQPQHF
15	-	-	TRBJ2-7	TRBV5-6	TGTGCCAGCAGCTTGGACCCTAGCGACTCCTACGAGCAGTACTTC	CASSLDPSDSYEQYF
16	-	TRBD1	TRBJ2-3	TRBV7-9	TGTGCCAGCAGCTTCACAGGGGGCGTCGGCACAGATACGCAGTATTTT	CASSFTGGVGTDTQYF
15	-	-	TRBJ2-7	TRBV28	TGTGCCAGCAGGCAGGGGCGTGCTAGTCCCTACGAGCAGTACTTC	CASRQGRASPYEQYF
18	-	TRBD1	TRBJ2-4	TRBV27	TGTGCCAGCAGTTTAGGGACAGGGGGGCCCCGGGCCAAAAACATTCAGTACTTC	CASSLGTGGPRAKNIQYF
13	-	-	TRBJ2-1	TRBV5-1	TGCGCCAGCAGCGGACTACCCTGGAATGAGCAGTTCTTC	CASSGLPWNEQFF
13	-	-	TRBJ1-5	TRBV19	TGTGCCAGTAGTATGGGGCCCAATCAGCCCCAGCATTTT	CASSMGPNQPQHF
14	-	TRBD2	TRBJ2-7	TRBV5-1	TGCGCCAGCAGCCGAGGACTAGCGAGCTACGAGCAGTACTTC	CASSRGLASYEQYF
15	-	-	TRBJ2-1	TRBV7-3	TGTGCCAGCAACAACGGGGGGCGGGCCTACAATGAGCAGTTCTTC	CASNNGGRAYNEQFF
20	-	-	TRBJ2-6	TRBV12-1	TGTGCCAGCAGCAATGAACAGGGGGCGGCACCCCCCTCTGGGGCCAACGTCCTGACTTTC	CASSNEQGAAPPSGANVLTF
18	-	TRBD2	TRBJ2-1	TRBV28	TGTGCCAGCAGTTCCCCCACCGGGACTAGCGGGCTTAGGGATGAGCAGTTCTTC	CASSSPTGTSGLRDEQFF
12	-	-	TRBJ1-1	TRBV10-3	TGTGCCATCAACGGTCCGAACACTGAAGCTTTCTTT	CAINGPNTEAFF
14	-	TRBD2	TRBJ2-7	TRBV14	TGTGCCAGCAGTGGAGCTAGCGGGAATTACGAGCAGTACTTC	CASSGASGNYEQYF
14	-	-	TRBJ2-2	TRBV19	TGTGCCAGTAGATGGGCGGGGACCACCGGGGAGCTGTTTTTT	CASRWAGTTGELFF
14	-	TRBD1	TRBJ2-7	TRBV6-1	TGTGCCAGCAGTGTCCGACAGGGGCCCTACGAGCAGTACTTC	CASSVRQGPYEQYF
15	-	TRBD1	TRBJ2-1	TRBV7-6	TGTGGCAGCAGCTTAGAGGACAGGGCAGACAATGAGCAGTTCTTC	CGSSLEDRADNEQFF
17	-	TRBD1	TRBJ2-1	TRBV19	TGTGCCAGTAGTCCAACCGGGACAGGGGGCCCCTACAATGAGCAGTTCTTC	CASSPTGTGGPYNEQFF
14	-	-	TRBJ1-5	TRBV4-2	TGTGCCAGCAGCCAGAGACCCGAGGGACAGCCCCAGCATTTT	CASSQRPEGQPQHF
15	-	-	TRBJ1-2	TRBV27	TGTGCCAGCAGTTTAGTCCCCGACAGGCCGGCGGGCTACACCTTT	CASSLVPDRPAGYTF
16	once	TRBD2	TRBJ2-5	TRBV7-7	TGTGCTAGCAGCTTACGGCTCGGGGGGGGCGCGGAGACCCAGTACTTC	CASSLRLGGGAETQYF
13	-	-	TRBJ2-1	TRBV30	TGTGCCTGGACTCCCGGGATCTACAATGAGCAGTTCTTC	CAWTPGIYNEQFF
16	-	TRBD2	TRBJ2-1	TRBV7-2	TGTGCCAGCAGCCACGGACTAGCGGGGCCCAACAATGAGCAGTTCTTC	CASSHGLAGPNNEQFF
15	-	-	TRBJ1-2	TRBV2	TGTGCCAGCAGGCCCGGGCCCGGGGCTAACTATGGCTACACCTTC	CASRPGPGANYGYTF
18	-	TRBD1	TRBJ2-3	TRBV5-1	TGCGCCAGCAGCTTGTGGAAGAGGGGGACAGGGAGCACAGATACGCAGTATTTT	CASSLWKRGTGSTDTQYF
16	-	-	TRBJ1-2	TRBV4-3	TGCGCCAGCAGCCCCCAGGGCAGACCCGCTTCAGAAGGCTACACCTTC	CASSPQGRPASEGYTF